These 2 T cell receptor delta chains originate from one sample sequenced in a study of delta chains in infants with herpesvirus infections. PBMC RNA was reverse transcribed using gamma-chain- and delta-chain-specific primers. TCRdb reprocessed the RT-PCR reads through CATT. The sample carries about 3,300 delta-chain clones, 32% recorded once. The sample here was peripheral blood, taken at time point 3 of longitudinal follow-up. These receptors were collected from a human donor who was a Ugandan infant, either HIV-exposed or HIV-unexposed (not recorded which).

This clone is medium-sized within its sample. The chain carries TRDV1 and TRDJ1, with D perhaps matching TRDD3 (5 bases). Trimming left V 3 bases short and J 0 bases short, with 11 bases between. The CDR3 spans 15 residues. The germline V gene has CDR1 TSWWSYY and CDR2 QGS. CDR3 loop: CALGEWGRYTDKLIF. The CDR3 DNA reads TGTGCTCTTGGGGAGTGGGGACGGTACACCGATAAACTCATCTTT.

This clone ranks as medium-sized. The chain recombines TRDV2 with TRDJ3, with 13 bases aligning to TRDD3. The CDR3 totals 19 residues. After removal of 4 bases from V and 1 base from J, the junction contained 6 bases not matched to a gene. CDR1 and CDR2 from the germline V gene are GEAIGNYY and EKD. Here the CDR3 DNA reads TGTGCCTGTGATTTTACTGGGGGATACGCTTCCTGGGACACCCGACAGATGTTTTTC. Amino acids: CACDFTGGYASWDTRQMFF.